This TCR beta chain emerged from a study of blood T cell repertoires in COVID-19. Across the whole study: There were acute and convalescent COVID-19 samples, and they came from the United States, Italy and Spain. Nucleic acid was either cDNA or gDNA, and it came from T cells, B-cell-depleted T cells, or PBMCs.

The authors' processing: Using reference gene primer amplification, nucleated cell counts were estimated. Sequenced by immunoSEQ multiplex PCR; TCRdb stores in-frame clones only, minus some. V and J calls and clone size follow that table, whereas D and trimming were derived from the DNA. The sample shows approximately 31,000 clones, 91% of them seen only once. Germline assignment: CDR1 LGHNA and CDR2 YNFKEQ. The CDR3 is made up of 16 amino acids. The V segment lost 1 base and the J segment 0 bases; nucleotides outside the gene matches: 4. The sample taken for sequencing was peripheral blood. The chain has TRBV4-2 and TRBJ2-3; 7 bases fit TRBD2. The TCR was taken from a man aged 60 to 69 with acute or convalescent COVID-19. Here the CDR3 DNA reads TGTGCCAGCAGCCAAGTGAGGCGGGGGAGCACAGATACGCAGTATTTT. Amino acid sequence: CASSQVRRGSTDTQYF.